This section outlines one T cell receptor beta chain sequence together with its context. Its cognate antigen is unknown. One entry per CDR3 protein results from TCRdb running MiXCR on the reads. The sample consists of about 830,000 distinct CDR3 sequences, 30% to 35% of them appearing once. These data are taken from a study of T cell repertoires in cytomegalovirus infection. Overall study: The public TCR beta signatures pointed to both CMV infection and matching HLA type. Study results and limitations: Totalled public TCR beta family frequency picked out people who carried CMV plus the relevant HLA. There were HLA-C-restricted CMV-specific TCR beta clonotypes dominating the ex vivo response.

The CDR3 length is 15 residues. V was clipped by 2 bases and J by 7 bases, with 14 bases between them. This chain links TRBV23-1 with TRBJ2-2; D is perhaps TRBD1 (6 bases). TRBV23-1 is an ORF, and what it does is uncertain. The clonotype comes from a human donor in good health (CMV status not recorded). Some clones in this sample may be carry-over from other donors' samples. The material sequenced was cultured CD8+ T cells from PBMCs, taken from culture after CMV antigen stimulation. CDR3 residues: CASSQGGAGNGELFF. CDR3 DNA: TGCGCCAGCAGTCAAGGGGGCGCTGGAAACGGGGAGCTGTTTTTT.